The subject of this entry is one T cell receptor beta chain. Its specificity is unknown. The germline V gene has CDR1 MDHEN and CDR2 SYDVKM. There are 14 residues in the CDR3. The V segment lost 3 bases and the J segment 9 bases; nucleotides outside the gene matches: 10. These data are taken from a study of cytomegalovirus exposure and HLA in healthy donors. Study details: Later analysis reported that the approximately 120 validation repertoires shared the platform of the 650 to 700 first-cohort repertoires.

Assay used: immunoSEQ multiplex PCR; TCRdb lists only in-frame clones, some missing. This table has over 250,000 clones, about nine tenths appearing once. Findings and limits, study-wide: A later analysis found first-cohort TCR clusters tended to co-occur in the 90 to 150 validation repertoires.

This chain uses TRBV28 with TRBJ1-2; 7 bases fit TRBD1. The source is a woman aged 25 to 39 in good health and CMV-seropositive. The sample taken for sequencing was PBMCs. CDR3 sequence (DNA): TGTGCCAGCAGTTTCACGCGCCGACAGGGAAGCTACACCTTC. The encoded protein is CASSFTRRQGSYTF.